Following are 29 T cell receptor beta chains from one sample sequenced in a study of blood T cell repertoires in COVID-19. Repertoires were generated with immunoSEQ multiplex PCR, while TCRdb's copy carries only in-frame clones and drops some. Of about 110,000 clones listed, about 87% are singletons. Sequencing used peripheral blood. These receptors came from a human donor in a cohort sampled during active COVID-19.

This rearrangement joins TRBV7-6 to TRBJ2-5, with 7 bases matching TRBD2. V dropped 0 bases and J dropped 5; count of bases not matched to a gene: 9. Germline V gene data show CDR1 as SGHVS and CDR2 as FNYEAQ. The CDR3 totals 16 residues. This CDR3 is CASSLALGLDGETQYF. The CDR3 DNA follows: TGTGCCAGCAGCTTAGCGCTTGGACTAGATGGGGAGACCCAGTACTTC.

The chain links TRBV12-5 to TRBJ2-5, with TRBD1 as a possible D gene (6 bases). The CDR3 spans 14 residues. The germline gives CDR1 LGHNT, CDR2 FRNRAP. With 4 bases removed from V and 5 bases from J, the gap between germline ends came to 14 bases. CDR3: CASGSPGESETQYF. CDR3 DNA: TGTGCTAGTGGTTCGCCAGGGGAGTCGGAGACCCAGTACTTC.

J is TRBJ2-3 and V is TRBV18; perhaps TRBD2 as D (6 bases). The CDR3 spans 16 residues. The V end was cut by 2 bases, the J end by 0 bases, with 12 bases between. From germline, CDR1 is KGHSH and CDR2 LQKENI. CDR3: CASSPNPAGSTDTQYF. The CDR3 DNA is TGTGCCAGCTCACCAAACCCGGCGGGGAGCACAGATACGCAGTATTTT.

The chain carries TRBV6-2 or TRBV6-3 and TRBJ2-1, with D possibly being TRBD2 (6 bases). Germline V gives CDR1 MNHEY, CDR2 SVGEGT. The CDR3 runs to 15 residues. The V end lost 5 bases, the J end lost 9 bases, and 20 bases lay between the germline ends. This chain's CDR3 is CASSGGRAGGSEQFF. Written as DNA, the CDR3 is TGTGCCAGCAGTGGCGGTAGGGCCGGGGGTAGTGAGCAGTTCTTC.

V usage is TRBV3-1 (or the pseudogene TRBV3-2) and J usage is TRBJ1-1; 7 bases match TRBD1. Unmatched junction bases numbered 5, after V lost 4 bases and J lost 0 bases. Looked up from germline, CDR1 is LGHDT and CDR2 is YNNKEL (reference sequence). The CDR3 length is 15 residues. The CDR3 reads CASSPTGQLNTEAFF. For the CDR3, the DNA is TGTGCCAGCAGCCCAACGGGACAGTTGAACACTGAAGCTTTCTTT.

This clone was seen once. The chain has TRBV7-2 and TRBJ2-3; tentatively, D is TRBD2 (5 bases). This CDR3 comprises 17 residues. The germline V and J ends were trimmed by 3 bases and 1 base, with 17 bases remaining between them. CDR1 and CDR2 from the germline V gene are SGHTA and FQGNSA. CDR3 amino acids: CASSLGLGVGGTDTQYF. The CDR3 bases are TGTGCCAGCAGCTTGGGCCTCGGGGTTGGTGGCACAGATACGCAGTATTTT.

The genes are TRBV4-2 and TRBJ2-1; 13 bases fit TRBD2. The germline V gene encodes CDR1 LGHNA and CDR2 YNFKEQ. The CDR3 sequence is 20 residues long. The ends lost 0 bases at V and 0 bases at J; junction bases unmatched: 8. DNA of the CDR3: TGTGCCAGCAGCCAAGAAAGCGTACTAGCGGGAGGGCTCTCCTACAATGAGCAGTTCTTC. This sequence encodes CASSQESVLAGGLSYNEQFF.

The chain joins TRBV7-6 to TRBJ2-2, with D unclear. Germline values: CDR1 SGHVS, CDR2 FNYEAQ. The CDR3 loop spans 16 amino acids. Trimming pared 4 bases from V and 4 bases from J, leaving 16 bases between. The CDR3 DNA sequence: TGTGCCAGCAGCTCGGAGACTCACGGATTCACCGGGGAGCTGTTTTTT. Encoded protein: CASSSETHGFTGELFF. Using reference TRBV7-6 and TRBJ2-2 for the parts outside the CDR3, the full variable domain is GAGVSQSPRYKVTKRGQDVALRCDPISGHVSLYWYRQALGQGPEFLTYFNYEAQQDKSGLPNDRFSAERPEGSISTLTIQRTEQRDSAMYRCASSSETHGFTGELFFGEGSRLTVL.

The gene calls are TRBV21-1 and TRBJ2-3; the tabulated D call, TRBD2, remains unverified against the DNA. TRBV21-1 is a listed pseudogene. CDR3 length: 15 amino acids. The CDR3: CASTPSGRDTDTQYF. The CDR3 DNA is TGTGCCAGCACCCCTAGCGGGAGGGATACAGATACGCAGTATTTT.

This rearrangement joins TRBV5-4 to TRBJ2-1; D might be TRBD2 (7 bases). The CDR3 extends over 15 amino acids. V lost 4 bases to trimming and J lost 4 bases, with 15 bases between them. Germline V gene sequence: CDR1 SGHNT, CDR2 YYREEE (reference sequence). The CDR3 DNA reads TGTGCCAGCAGCCTGGAAGGGGGGGCGTACAATGAGCAGTTCTTC. It is translated as CASSLEGGAYNEQFF. Combining the CDR3 with reference TRBV5-4 and TRBJ2-1 gives the whole variable domain ETGVTQSPTHLIKTRGQQVTLRCSSQSGHNTVSWYQQALGQGPQFIFQYYREEENGRGNFPPRFSGLQFPNYSSELNVNALELDDSALYLCASSLEGGAYNEQFFGPGTRLTVL.

The chain carries TRBV7-2 and TRBJ2-7; D uncertain. The V gene's germline CDR1 is SGHTA and CDR2 FQGNSA. This CDR3 region has 13 residues. Trimming removed 6 bases at V and 0 bases at J, with 9 bases between. The CDR3 here is CASSFPSSYEQYF. The CDR3 coding sequence is TGTGCCAGCAGTTTTCCCAGCTCCTACGAGCAGTACTTC. The complete variable domain, with remaining parts taken from reference TRBV7-2 and TRBJ2-7, reads GAGVSQSPSNKVTEKGKDVELRCDPISGHTALYWYRQSLGQGLEFLIYFQGNSAPDKSGLPSDRFSAERTGGSVSTLTIQRTQQEDSAVYLCASSFPSSYEQYFGPGTRLTVT.

J is TRBJ1-2 and V is TRBV3-1 (or the pseudogene TRBV3-2); a weak D match, TRBD1 (5 bases). The germline CDR1 and CDR2 sequences are LGHDT and YNNKEL (reference sequence). The V end was cut by 4 bases, the J end by 3 bases, with 12 bases between. The CDR3 sequence is 14 residues long. CDR3 sequence (DNA): TGTGCCAGCAGCCCCGCGACAGAATACTATGGCTACACCTTC. Translating it yields CASSPATEYYGYTF.

The CDR3 here is CATSREGSSYNEQFF. The CDR3 bases are TGTGCCACCAGCAGGGAAGGGAGCTCCTACAATGAGCAGTTCTTC. The chain recombines TRBV15 with TRBJ2-1; weak D call: TRBD2 (5 bases). Germline CDR1 and CDR2: LNHNV and YYDKDF (reference sequence). CDR3 length: 15 amino acids. V dropped 3 bases and J dropped 0 bases, with 9 bases sitting between them.

This clone has just a few counts. This chain connects TRBV5-1 to TRBJ2-3; D is uncertain. The CDR3 contains 14 residues. Germline CDR1 and CDR2: SGHRS and YFSETQ. V was trimmed by 4 bases and J by 3 bases, leaving 12 bases between them. Here the CDR3 reads CASSPERGTDTQYF. The CDR3 DNA reads TGCGCCAGCAGCCCCGAACGCGGAACAGATACGCAGTATTTT.

V gene TRBV7-3 combines with J gene TRBJ1-1, with 9 bases lining up with TRBD1. The CDR3 is 15 amino acids. The germline V gene has CDR1 SGHTA and CDR2 FQGTGA. V lost 5 bases, J lost 4 bases, and 8 bases stayed unmatched. The CDR3 here is CASSKQGALGTEAFF. In DNA, the CDR3 is TGTGCCAGCAGCAAACAGGGGGCTTTGGGCACTGAAGCTTTCTTT.

The rearrangement joins TRBV4-3 to TRBJ2-2; 11 positions agree with TRBD2. J was trimmed by 6 bases and V by 0 bases; bases with no gene match: 6. The CDR3 consists of 17 residues. Germline values: CDR1 LGHNA, CDR2 YSLEER. CDR3 residues: CASSQDQLAGVSGELFF. The CDR3, as DNA: TGCGCCAGCAGCCAAGACCAACTAGCGGGAGTGTCCGGGGAGCTGTTTTTT.

CDR3 in amino acids: CASSSLGTGAAAFF. CDR3 nucleotides: TGTGCCAGCAGCTCCCTTGGGACAGGGGCAGCAGCTTTCTTT. The V call is TRBV5-6, the J call TRBJ1-1, with 10 bases that match TRBD1. Germline CDR1 is SGHDT and CDR2 is YYEEEE. The V segment lost 3 bases and the J segment 10 bases; nucleotides outside the gene matches: 9. The CDR3 has 14 amino acids.

The chain combines TRBV5-4 with TRBJ2-2, with TRBD2 identical over 14 bases. CDR3 length: 18 residues. The V gene's germline CDR1 is SGHNT and CDR2 YYREEE (reference sequence). V trimming: 0 bases; J trimming: 6 bases; junction bases outside the gene matches: 7. CDR3: CASSLAGTSGSLAGELFF. The CDR3 bases are TGTGCCAGCAGCTTGGCCGGGACTAGCGGGAGTCTGGCCGGGGAGCTGTTTTTT.

V gene TRBV6-1 combines with J gene TRBJ1-4; TRBD1 agrees at 8 bases. V gave up 4 bases and J gave up 8 bases; unmatched junction bases: 12. The CDR3 runs to 16 residues. Germline V CDR1 and CDR2: MNHNS, SASEGT. The CDR3 DNA follows: TGTGCCAGCAGTGGCCGGGACAGGCTGCGTGGGGAAAAACTGTTTTTT. It specifies CASSGRDRLRGEKLFF.

The chain links TRBV28 to TRBJ1-5; D remains unclear. V was shortened by 1 base and J by 3 bases, with 16 bases between the two germline ends. In germline, CDR1 is MDHEN, CDR2 SYDVKM. CDR3 length equals 17 residues. CDR3 DNA: TGTGCCAGCAGTTTATCCCTGTGGAGGGCGCCCAATCAGCCCCAGCATTTT. Amino acid sequence: CASSLSLWRAPNQPQHF.

CDR3 in amino acids: CASSPENYEQYF. The CDR3 DNA reads as TGTGCCAGCAGTCCCGAGAACTACGAGCAGTACTTC. The J gene is TRBJ2-7, the V gene TRBV6-2 or TRBV6-3; D ambiguous. V was shortened by 5 bases and J by 3 bases, with 8 bases between the two germline ends. The CDR3 covers 12 residues. The germline CDR1 and CDR2 sequences are MNHEY and SVGEGT.

Notes on this clone: This sample includes further DNA sequences coding for the same CDR3. The V gene is TRBV20-1, the J gene TRBJ2-7; the D gene is possibly TRBD1 (5 bases). The length of the CDR3 is 11 residues. With 2 bases removed from V and 5 bases from J, the gap between germline ends came to 7 bases. The germline gives CDR1 DFQATT, CDR2 SNEGSKA (reference sequence). CDR3 DNA sequence: TGCAGTGCTAGATCAGGGCACGAGCAGTACTTC. Translation gives CSARSGHEQYF.

V gene TRBV9 combines with J gene TRBJ2-5; the match to TRBD2 covers 7 bases. With V trimmed by 2 bases and J by 5 bases, 9 bases remained unmatched. The germline gives CDR1 SGDLS, CDR2 YYNGEE. The CDR3 is 15 amino acids. CDR3 coding DNA: TGTGCCAGCAGCGTCGCGGGAGCTCTAGTGGAGACCCAGTACTTC. Protein: CASSVAGALVETQYF.

The J gene is TRBJ2-7, the V gene TRBV3-1 (or the pseudogene TRBV3-2); 11 bases match TRBD2. The CDR3 contains 17 residues. In germline, CDR1 is LGHDT, CDR2 YNNKEL (reference sequence). V trimming: 0 bases; J trimming: 2 bases; junction bases outside the gene matches: 6. The DNA of the CDR3 is TGTGCCAGCAGCCAAGATCCCCGACTAGCGGGGCCCTACGAGCAGTACTTC. This encodes CASSQDPRLAGPYEQYF.

The V call is TRBV4-1, the J call TRBJ1-2; D gene ambiguous. Germline values: CDR1 MGHRA, CDR2 YSYEKL. Deletions cut 1 base from V and 5 bases from J, with 14 bases between. The CDR3 runs 15 residues. In DNA form, the CDR3 reads TGCGCCAGCAGCCAAGGGCCCTCAGGCGGGTATGGCTACACCTTC. Amino acids: CASSQGPSGGYGYTF.

This chain links TRBV19 with TRBJ2-6, with 11 bases fitting TRBD2. Germline loops: CDR1 LNHDA, CDR2 SQIVND (reference sequence). Trimming took 2 bases from V and 4 from J; bases not matched to a gene: 7. There are 18 residues in the CDR3. CDR3 amino acids: CASSIRLAGSWGANVLTF. The CDR3 DNA sequence: TGTGCCAGTAGTATAAGACTAGCGGGATCGTGGGGGGCCAACGTCCTGACTTTC.

This clone was observed a single time. The chain combines TRBV7-2 with TRBJ2-3; 8 bases are shared with TRBD1. The V segment lost 5 bases and the J segment 6 bases; nucleotides outside the gene matches: 7. CDR1 is SGHTA, CDR2 FQGNSA, per germline. This CDR3 is 14 amino acids long. CDR3 nucleotide sequence: TGTGCCAGCAGCCCAGGGGGCTCTTCGGATACGCAGTATTTT. Translation gives CASSPGGSSDTQYF. The full variable domain, its missing parts supplied by reference TRBV7-2 and TRBJ2-3, is GAGVSQSPSNKVTEKGKDVELRCDPISGHTALYWYRQSLGQGLEFLIYFQGNSAPDKSGLPSDRFSAERTGGSVSTLTIQRTQQEDSAVYLCASSPGGSSDTQYFGPGTRLTVL.

The rearrangement links TRBV5-1 to TRBJ2-3; 7 bases match TRBD1. Germline values: CDR1 SGHRS, CDR2 YFSETQ. The CDR3 spans 16 residues. V lost 3 bases and J lost 3; bases outside the gene matches: 10. This CDR3 reads CASSWVSGQVTDTQYF. CDR3 coding DNA: TGCGCCAGCAGCTGGGTGAGCGGACAGGTAACAGATACGCAGTATTTT.

This chain uses TRBV7-9 with TRBJ2-3, with 9 nucleotides matching TRBD2. The germline gives CDR1 SEHNR, CDR2 FQNEAQ (reference sequence). This CDR3 is 15 amino acids long. With 5 bases clipped from V and 4 bases from J, the junction kept 7 bases outside the gene matches. CDR3 region: CASSHSGSYADTQYF. As DNA, the CDR3 is TGTGCCAGCAGCCATAGCGGGAGCTACGCAGATACGCAGTATTTT.